Listed below are T cell receptor beta chains from one sample, sequenced in a study of cytomegalovirus exposure and HLA in healthy donors. Repertoires were generated with immunoSEQ multiplex PCR, while TCRdb's copy carries only in-frame clones and drops some. This listing includes 25,000 to 35,000 clones. Material for sequencing was PBMCs. The receptors shown here come from a woman in her forties in good health and CMV-seropositive. Both conserved end residues are part of each CDR3. A D gene is named only where the DNA matches it firmly.

v_gene: TRBV4-1
j_gene: TRBJ1-5
d_gene: -
CDR3aa: CASSSFLKSGSNQPQHF
CDR3nt: TGCGCCAGCAGCTCCTTCTTAAAGTCAGGGAGCAATCAGCCCCAGCATTTT

v_gene: TRBV7-6
j_gene: TRBJ1-2
d_gene: -
CDR3aa: CASSPGLTYGYTF
CDR3nt: TGTGCCAGCAGCCCAGGACTGACCTATGGCTACACCTTC

v_gene: TRBV6-5
j_gene: TRBJ2-7
d_gene: TRBD2
CDR3aa: CASSYLAGGYEQYF
CDR3nt: TGTGCCAGCAGTTACTTAGCGGGAGGATACGAGCAGTACTTC

v_gene: TRBV7-6
j_gene: TRBJ2-7
d_gene: TRBD2
CDR3aa: CATSIAGATYEQYF
CDR3nt: TGTGCCACCTCCATAGCGGGAGCGACCTACGAGCAGTACTTC

v_gene: TRBV7-9
j_gene: TRBJ2-3
d_gene: TRBD2
CDR3aa: CASSLVLAGGTDTQYF
CDR3nt: TGTGCCAGCAGCTTAGTACTAGCGGGTGGCACAGATACGCAGTATTTT

v_gene: TRBV30
j_gene: TRBJ1-3
d_gene: -
CDR3aa: CAWRGRGAGNTIYF
CDR3nt: TGTGCCTGGAGGGGGAGGGGGGCTGGAAACACCATATATTTT

v_gene: TRBV9
j_gene: TRBJ2-2
d_gene: -
CDR3aa: CASSARVATGELFF
CDR3nt: TGTGCCAGCAGCGCTAGAGTCGCCACCGGGGAGCTGTTTTTT

v_gene: TRBV6-1
j_gene: TRBJ1-4
d_gene: TRBD1
CDR3aa: CASTRTGGAQEKLFF
CDR3nt: TGTGCCAGCACCAGGACAGGGGGCGCGCAGGAAAAACTGTTTTTT

v_gene: TRBV27
j_gene: TRBJ2-1
d_gene: -
CDR3aa: CASSVRLDDNEQFF
CDR3nt: TGTGCCAGCAGTGTAAGACTAGACGACAATGAGCAGTTCTTC

v_gene: TRBV6-1
j_gene: TRBJ1-2
d_gene: TRBD1
CDR3aa: CASSAIRRTGAYGYTF
CDR3nt: TGTGCCAGCAGTGCGATCAGGCGTACAGGGGCCTATGGCTACACCTTC

v_gene: TRBV29-1
j_gene: TRBJ2-7
d_gene: -
CDR3aa: CSVRSGVGYEQYF
CDR3nt: TGCAGCGTTAGGTCAGGGGTAGGCTACGAGCAGTACTTC

v_gene: TRBV7-8
j_gene: TRBJ2-5
d_gene: -
CDR3aa: CASSLGGRGYQETQYF
CDR3nt: TGTGCCAGCAGCTTAGGTGGACGGGGTTACCAAGAGACCCAGTACTTC

v_gene: TRBV30
j_gene: TRBJ2-1
d_gene: -
CDR3aa: CACGSSFGYNEQFF
CDR3nt: TGTGCCTGCGGTTCCAGCTTCGGGTACAATGAGCAGTTCTTC

v_gene: TRBV30
j_gene: TRBJ1-1
d_gene: -
CDR3aa: CAWITQGWGDTEAFF
CDR3nt: TGTGCCTGGATTACCCAGGGCTGGGGGGACACTGAAGCTTTCTTT

v_gene: TRBV29-1
j_gene: TRBJ2-1
d_gene: TRBD1
CDR3aa: CSVGQGATTQDNEQFF
CDR3nt: TGCAGCGTTGGCCAGGGGGCGACCACTCAAGACAATGAGCAGTTCTTC

v_gene: TRBV6-1
j_gene: TRBJ1-5
d_gene: TRBD1
CDR3aa: CASTGQVYQPQHF
CDR3nt: TGTGCCAGCACGGGACAGGTATATCAGCCCCAGCATTTT

v_gene: TRBV4-1
j_gene: TRBJ2-2
d_gene: TRBD1
CDR3aa: CASSPRGQGPSNTGELFF
CDR3nt: TGCGCCAGCAGCCCTCGAGGACAGGGACCGTCCAACACCGGGGAGCTGTTTTTT

v_gene: TRBV29-1
j_gene: TRBJ2-1
d_gene: TRBD2
CDR3aa: CSVRVAGGHEQFF
CDR3nt: TGCAGCGTTAGGGTTGCGGGGGGTCATGAGCAGTTCTTC

v_gene: TRBV19
j_gene: TRBJ2-5
d_gene: TRBD2
CDR3aa: CASSRRGLAGEETQYF
CDR3nt: TGTGCCAGTAGTAGGCGGGGACTAGCGGGAGAAGAGACCCAGTACTTC

v_gene: TRBV4-1
j_gene: TRBJ2-7
d_gene: TRBD1
CDR3aa: CASSIGGAYEQYF
CDR3nt: TGCGCCAGCAGTATAGGGGGCGCCTACGAGCAGTACTTC

v_gene: TRBV28
j_gene: TRBJ2-1
d_gene: TRBD2
CDR3aa: CASSLSGTSLRQFF
CDR3nt: TGTGCCAGCAGTTTATCAGGGACTAGCTTGAGGCAGTTCTTC

v_gene: TRBV18
j_gene: TRBJ2-7
d_gene: TRBD2
CDR3aa: CASSRDYYEQYF
CDR3nt: TGTGCCAGCTCTCGGGACTACTACGAGCAGTACTTC

v_gene: TRBV7-8
j_gene: TRBJ2-3
d_gene: -
CDR3aa: CASSARDFPASTDTQYF
CDR3nt: TGTGCCAGCAGCGCCCGGGACTTCCCCGCTAGCACAGATACGCAGTATTTT

v_gene: TRBV7-9
j_gene: TRBJ2-5
d_gene: -
CDR3aa: CASSLHSRGGETQYF
CDR3nt: TGTGCCAGCAGCTTACACTCGAGGGGGGGAGAGACCCAGTACTTC

v_gene: TRBV10-3
j_gene: TRBJ1-4
d_gene: TRBD1
CDR3aa: CAISADREHEKLFF
CDR3nt: TGTGCCATCAGTGCCGACAGGGAGCATGAAAAACTGTTTTTT

v_gene: TRBV18
j_gene: TRBJ1-3
d_gene: -
CDR3aa: CASSPGGSGNTIYF
CDR3nt: TGTGCCAGCTCACCGGGGGGATCTGGAAACACCATATATTTT

v_gene: TRBV4-2
j_gene: TRBJ2-2
d_gene: TRBD1
CDR3aa: CASSRLGQGNTGELFF
CDR3nt: TGTGCCAGCAGCCGACTTGGACAGGGTAACACCGGGGAGCTGTTTTTT

v_gene: TRBV19
j_gene: TRBJ1-3
d_gene: -
CDR3aa: CASRRRGGNTIYF
CDR3nt: TGTGCCAGTAGAAGAAGAGGAGGAAACACCATATATTTT

v_gene: TRBV10-3
j_gene: TRBJ2-7
d_gene: TRBD1
CDR3aa: CAITSSTGRGEQYF
CDR3nt: TGTGCCATCACTTCATCGACAGGGAGAGGCGAGCAGTACTTC

v_gene: TRBV14
j_gene: TRBJ2-3
d_gene: TRBD2
CDR3aa: CASSQDLAGVLDTQYF
CDR3nt: TGTGCCAGCAGCCAAGACCTAGCGGGAGTATTAGATACGCAGTATTTT

v_gene: TRBV7-6
j_gene: TRBJ2-3
d_gene: TRBD2
CDR3aa: CASSLEISGEGDTQYF
CDR3nt: TGTGCCAGCAGCTTAGAAATTAGCGGGGAGGGAGATACGCAGTATTTT

v_gene: TRBV29-1
j_gene: TRBJ2-7
d_gene: -
CDR3aa: CSVGRVGYEQYF
CDR3nt: TGCAGCGTTGGCCGGGTGGGCTACGAGCAGTACTTC

v_gene: TRBV7-2
j_gene: TRBJ2-1
d_gene: -
CDR3aa: CASNSGGWYEQFF
CDR3nt: TGTGCCAGCAACAGTGGGGGGTGGTATGAGCAGTTCTTC

v_gene: TRBV4-1
j_gene: TRBJ2-3
d_gene: -
CDR3aa: CASSQETGTDTQYF
CDR3nt: TGCGCCAGCAGCCAAGAAACAGGCACCGATACGCAGTATTTT

v_gene: TRBV27
j_gene: TRBJ1-3
d_gene: TRBD1
CDR3aa: CASSPRDRGGNTIYF
CDR3nt: TGTGCCAGCAGTCCCCGGGACAGGGGAGGAAACACCATATATTTT

v_gene: TRBV29-1
j_gene: TRBJ2-7
d_gene: TRBD1
CDR3aa: CSTTGTGLYEQYF
CDR3nt: TGCAGCACTACCGGGACAGGGCTGTACGAGCAGTACTTC

v_gene: TRBV18
j_gene: TRBJ2-7
d_gene: -
CDR3aa: CASSPPSLAYEQYF
CDR3nt: TGTGCCAGCTCACCACCGAGCCTCGCCTACGAGCAGTACTTC

v_gene: TRBV7-7
j_gene: TRBJ2-5
d_gene: -
CDR3aa: CASSIQGVGETQYF
CDR3nt: TGTGCTAGCAGCATACAGGGCGTAGGGGAGACCCAGTACTTC

v_gene: TRBV27
j_gene: TRBJ1-4
d_gene: TRBD1
CDR3aa: CASRRQGSNEKLFF
CDR3nt: TGTGCCAGCAGGAGACAGGGGTCTAATGAAAAACTGTTTTTT

v_gene: TRBV28
j_gene: TRBJ2-3
d_gene: -
CDR3aa: CASSFGGLYTDTQYF
CDR3nt: TGTGCCAGCAGTTTTGGAGGGTTATACACAGATACGCAGTATTTT

v_gene: TRBV29-1
j_gene: TRBJ2-3
d_gene: -
CDR3aa: CSVEDRVTDTQYF
CDR3nt: TGCAGCGTTGAAGATCGGGTCACAGATACGCAGTATTTT

v_gene: TRBV7-2
j_gene: TRBJ2-3
d_gene: TRBD2
CDR3aa: CASTSGLAGGWAQYF
CDR3nt: TGTGCCAGCACCTCGGGACTAGCGGGTGGATGGGCGCAGTATTTT

v_gene: TRBV5-1
j_gene: TRBJ2-2
d_gene: -
CDR3aa: CASSSDSVSNTGELFF
CDR3nt: TGCGCCAGCAGCTCGGACAGCGTTTCGAACACCGGGGAGCTGTTTTTT

v_gene: TRBV21-1
j_gene: TRBJ2-3
d_gene: -
CDR3aa: CASSTWTSGSPDTQYF
CDR3nt: TGTGCCAGCAGCACCTGGACTAGCGGGAGCCCAGATACGCAGTATTTT

v_gene: TRBV18
j_gene: TRBJ2-7
d_gene: -
CDR3aa: CASSPLGGYEQYF
CDR3nt: TGTGCCAGCTCACCACTGGGGGGCTACGAGCAGTACTTC

v_gene: TRBV5-1
j_gene: TRBJ2-2
d_gene: TRBD2
CDR3aa: CASSIPGGPRPGELFF
CDR3nt: TGCGCCAGCAGTATACCGGGAGGGCCTAGACCCGGGGAGCTGTTTTTT

v_gene: TRBV18
j_gene: TRBJ1-2
d_gene: TRBD1
CDR3aa: CASSPGQSYGYTF
CDR3nt: TGTGCCAGCTCACCGGGACAGTCCTATGGCTACACCTTC

v_gene: TRBV28
j_gene: TRBJ2-7
d_gene: TRBD1
CDR3aa: CASSLEGTGGLYEQYF
CDR3nt: TGTGCCAGCAGTTTGGAGGGGACAGGGGGGTTGTACGAGCAGTACTTC

v_gene: TRBV7-9
j_gene: TRBJ1-2
d_gene: -
CDR3aa: CASSLALADGYTF
CDR3nt: TGTGCCAGCAGCTTAGCGCTGGCGGATGGCTACACCTTC